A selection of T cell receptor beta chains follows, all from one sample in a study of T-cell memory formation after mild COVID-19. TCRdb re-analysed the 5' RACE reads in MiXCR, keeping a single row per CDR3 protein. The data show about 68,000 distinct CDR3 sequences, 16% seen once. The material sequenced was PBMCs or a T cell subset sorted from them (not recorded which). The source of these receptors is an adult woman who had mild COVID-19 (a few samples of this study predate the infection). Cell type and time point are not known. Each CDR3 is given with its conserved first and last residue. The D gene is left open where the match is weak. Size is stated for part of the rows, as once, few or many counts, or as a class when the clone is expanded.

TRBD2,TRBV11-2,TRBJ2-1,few,CASSLWAGENEQFF,TGTGCCAGCAGCTTATGGGCGGGAGAAAATGAGCAGTTCTTC
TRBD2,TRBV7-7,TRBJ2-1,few,CASSWGGLNEQFF,TGTGCCAGCAGCTGGGGAGGGTTGAATGAGCAGTTCTTC
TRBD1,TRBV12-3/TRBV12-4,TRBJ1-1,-,CASSGMDRENAEAFF,TGTGCCAGCAGTGGAATGGACAGGGAGAACGCTGAAGCTTTCTTT
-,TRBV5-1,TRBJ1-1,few,CASSFTDTDTLEAFF,TGCGCCAGCAGCTTTACAGACACCGATACGCTTGAAGCTTTCTTT
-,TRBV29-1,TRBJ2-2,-,CSVIGAVDTGELFF,TGCAGCGTTATAGGGGCGGTGGACACCGGGGAGCTGTTTTTT
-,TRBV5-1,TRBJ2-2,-,CASNLGQGLGTGELFF,TGCGCCAGCAACCTGGGCCAAGGATTAGGGACCGGGGAGCTGTTTTTT
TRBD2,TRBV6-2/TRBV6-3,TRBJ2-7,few,CASSSALTSGSEYEQYF,TGTGCCAGCAGCTCCGCTTTGACTAGCGGGAGCGAGTACGAGCAGTACTTC
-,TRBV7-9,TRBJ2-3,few,CASSSIDTPDTQYF,TGTGCCAGCAGCTCCATCGACACCCCAGATACGCAGTATTTT
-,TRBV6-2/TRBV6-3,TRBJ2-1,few,CASKQRGEFSYNEQFF,TGTGCCAGCAAGCAACGGGGCGAGTTCTCCTACAATGAGCAGTTCTTC
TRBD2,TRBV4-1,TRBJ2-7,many,CASSPGWGGYEQYF,TGCGCCAGCAGCCCCGGCTGGGGAGGGTACGAGCAGTACTTC
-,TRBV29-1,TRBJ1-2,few,CSVWGESSNYGYTF,TGCAGCGTCTGGGGGGAATCCTCTAACTATGGCTACACCTTC
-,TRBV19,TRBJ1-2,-,CASSIYGAHGYTF,TGTGCCAGTAGTATATATGGGGCTCATGGCTACACCTTC
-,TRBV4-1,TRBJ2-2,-,CASSQGLANTGELFF,TGCGCCAGCAGCCAAGGGCTAGCGAACACCGGGGAGCTGTTTTTT
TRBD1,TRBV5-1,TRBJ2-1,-,CASSPGQGASYNEQFF,TGCGCCAGCAGCCCGGGACAGGGGGCGAGTTACAATGAGCAGTTCTTC
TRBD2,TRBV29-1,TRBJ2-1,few,CSVELLAGEWNEQFF,TGCAGCGTTGAGTTACTAGCGGGAGAGTGGAATGAGCAGTTCTTC
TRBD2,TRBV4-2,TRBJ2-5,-,CASSQTSGGDETQYF,TGTGCCAGCAGCCAAACTAGCGGGGGGGATGAGACCCAGTACTTC
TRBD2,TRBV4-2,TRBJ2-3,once,CASSPAGRGTDTQYF,TGTGCCAGCAGCCCTGCGGGGAGGGGTACAGATACGCAGTATTTT
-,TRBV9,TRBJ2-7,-,CASSVVPGAGYEQYF,TGTGCCAGCAGCGTAGTCCCAGGGGCTGGCTACGAGCAGTACTTC
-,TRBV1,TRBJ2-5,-,CTSSHLFTQYF,TGCACCAGCAGCCATCTCTTCACCCAGTACTTC
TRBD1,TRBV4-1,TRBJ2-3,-,CASSQFLQGPTDTQYF,TGCGCCAGCAGCCAGTTTCTACAGGGGCCAACAGATACGCAGTATTTT
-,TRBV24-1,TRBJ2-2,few,CATSEGDKEAGELFF,TGTGCCACCAGTGAAGGAGACAAAGAGGCCGGGGAGCTGTTTTTT
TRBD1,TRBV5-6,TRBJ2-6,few,CASSPQGDANVLTF,TGTGCCAGCAGCCCACAGGGGGATGCCAACGTCCTGACTTTC
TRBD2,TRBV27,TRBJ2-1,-,CASQLAGGYNEQFF,TGTGCCAGCCAACTAGCGGGGGGATACAATGAGCAGTTCTTC
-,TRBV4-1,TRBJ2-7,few,CASSQETRDMDEQYF,TGCGCCAGCAGCCAAGAAACCAGGGACATGGACGAGCAGTACTTC
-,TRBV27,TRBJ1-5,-,CASSLSGSLNQPQHF,TGTGCCAGCAGTTTATCAGGGTCCCTAAATCAGCCCCAGCATTTT
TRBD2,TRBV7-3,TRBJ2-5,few,CASSELAGMGQETQYF,TGTGCCAGCAGCGAACTAGCGGGGATGGGACAAGAGACCCAGTACTTC
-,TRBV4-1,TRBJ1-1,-,CASQLQGKGTEAFF,TGCGCCAGCCAATTACAGGGAAAAGGTACTGAAGCTTTCTTT
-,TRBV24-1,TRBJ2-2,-,CATSDTPRELFF,TGTGCCACCAGTGATACCCCCAGGGAGCTGTTTTTT
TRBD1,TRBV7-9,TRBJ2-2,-,CASSWGQWGSNTGELFF,TGTGCCAGCAGCTGGGGACAGTGGGGTTCGAACACCGGGGAGCTGTTTTTT
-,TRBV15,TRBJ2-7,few,CATSPTGTLHEQYF,TGTGCCACCAGCCCAACGGGCACCCTACACGAGCAGTACTTC
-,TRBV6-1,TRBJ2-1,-,CASMVLRRASYNEQFF,TGTGCCAGCATGGTCCTCCGACGCGCATCCTACAATGAGCAGTTCTTC
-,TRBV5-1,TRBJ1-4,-,CASKDFSGGNEKLFF,TGCGCCAGCAAGGACTTCTCCGGGGGAAATGAAAAACTGTTTTTT
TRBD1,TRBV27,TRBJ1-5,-,CASSPRQGEYNQPQHF,TGTGCCAGCAGTCCAAGACAGGGGGAATACAATCAGCCCCAGCATTTT
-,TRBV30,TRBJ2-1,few,CAWSPERGAYNEQFF,TGTGCCTGGAGTCCAGAAAGGGGGGCATACAATGAGCAGTTCTTC
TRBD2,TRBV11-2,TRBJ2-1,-,CASTLEAGDSYNEQFF,TGTGCCAGCACCTTGGAGGCGGGAGACTCCTACAATGAGCAGTTCTTC
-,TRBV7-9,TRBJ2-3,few,CASSTDPYPDTQYF,TGTGCCAGCAGCACCGACCCGTATCCAGATACGCAGTATTTT
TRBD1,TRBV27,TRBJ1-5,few,CASRGQQGAGNQPQHF,TGTGCCAGCAGGGGACAACAGGGGGCGGGCAATCAGCCCCAGCATTTT
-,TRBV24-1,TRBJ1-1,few,CATSGLNTEAFF,TGTGCCACCAGTGGGTTGAACACTGAAGCTTTCTTT
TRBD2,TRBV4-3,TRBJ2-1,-,CASSQESTPPGLASDEQFF,TGCGCCAGCAGCCAGGAATCTACTCCCCCGGGACTAGCTTCGGATGAGCAGTTCTTC
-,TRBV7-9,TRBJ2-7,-,CASSSPGVYGQQYF,TGTGCCAGCAGCTCCCCAGGGGTTTACGGGCAGCAGTACTTC
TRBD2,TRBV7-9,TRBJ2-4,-,CASSLTAGGAATNIQYF,TGTGCCAGCAGCCTCACGGCGGGGGGAGCTGCGACAAACATTCAGTACTTC
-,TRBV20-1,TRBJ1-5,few,CSARYKSRQPQHF,TGCAGTGCTAGATATAAATCGAGGCAGCCCCAGCATTTT
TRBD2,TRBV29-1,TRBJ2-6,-,CSVIAGGPDGANVLTF,TGCAGCGTAATAGCGGGAGGGCCCGATGGGGCCAACGTCCTGACTTTC
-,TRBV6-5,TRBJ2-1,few,CASSYGQGANEQFF,TGTGCCAGCAGTTACGGCCAGGGCGCCAATGAGCAGTTCTTC
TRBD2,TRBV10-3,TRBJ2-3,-,CAISDPGLGLDTQYF,TGTGCCATCAGTGACCCGGGACTAGGATTAGATACGCAGTATTTT
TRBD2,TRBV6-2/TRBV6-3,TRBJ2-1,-,CASSYRGSSLDEQFF,TGTGCCAGCAGTTACCGCGGGAGTAGCTTGGATGAGCAGTTCTTC
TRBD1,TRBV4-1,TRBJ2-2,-,CASSQDSRQGIAGELFF,TGCGCCAGCAGCCAAGATTCCCGACAGGGGATCGCCGGGGAGCTGTTTTTT
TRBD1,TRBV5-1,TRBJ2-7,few,CASRGTGSFYEQYF,TGCGCCAGCAGGGGGACAGGATCTTTCTACGAGCAGTACTTC
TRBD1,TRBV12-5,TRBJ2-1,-,CASGDGQGGPNEQFF,TGTGCTAGTGGTGACGGACAGGGGGGACCCAATGAGCAGTTCTTC
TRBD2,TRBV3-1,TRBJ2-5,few,CASSQDQLAGEETQYF,TGTGCCAGCAGCCAAGACCAATTAGCGGGGGAAGAGACCCAGTACTTC
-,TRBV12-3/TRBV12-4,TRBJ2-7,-,CASSLWGIGYEQYF,TGTGCCAGCAGTTTATGGGGTATTGGGTACGAGCAGTACTTC
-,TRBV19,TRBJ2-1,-,CASSAGYSSYNEQFF,TGTGCCAGTAGTGCAGGGTACTCGTCCTACAATGAGCAGTTCTTC
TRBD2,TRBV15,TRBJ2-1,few,CATSRDRRGGAGKNEQFF,TGTGCCACCAGCAGAGATAGACGCGGGGGGGCCGGGAAAAATGAGCAGTTCTTC